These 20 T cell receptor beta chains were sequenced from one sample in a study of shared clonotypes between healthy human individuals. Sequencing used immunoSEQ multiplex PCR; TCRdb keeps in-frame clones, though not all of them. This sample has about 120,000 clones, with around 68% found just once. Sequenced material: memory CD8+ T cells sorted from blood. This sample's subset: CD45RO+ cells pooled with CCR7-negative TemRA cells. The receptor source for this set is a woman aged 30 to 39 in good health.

For the CDR3, the DNA is TGTGCCAGTAGTACGCGGTCCTCAGGGGTAGAGACCCAGTACTTC. Its protein is CASSTRSSGVETQYF. J is TRBJ2-5 and V is TRBV19; weak D call: TRBD1 (6 bases). The CDR3 length is 15 residues. V shed 4 bases and J shed 4 bases, with 16 bases lying between them. CDR1 is LNHDA and CDR2 is SQIVND in the germline V gene (reference sequence).

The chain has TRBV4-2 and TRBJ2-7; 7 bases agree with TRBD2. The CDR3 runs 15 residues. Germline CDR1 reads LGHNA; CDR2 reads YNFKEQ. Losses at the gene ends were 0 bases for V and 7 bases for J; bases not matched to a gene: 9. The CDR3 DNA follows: TGTGCCAGCAGCCAAGAAAAAGCGGGGTCTTTAGAGCAGTACTTC. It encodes CASSQEKAGSLEQYF.

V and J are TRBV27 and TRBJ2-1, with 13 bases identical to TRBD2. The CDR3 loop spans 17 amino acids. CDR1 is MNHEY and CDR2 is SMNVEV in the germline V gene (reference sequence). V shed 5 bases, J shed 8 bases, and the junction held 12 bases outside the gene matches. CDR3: CASSPGTSGIGLYEQFF. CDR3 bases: TGTGCCAGCAGTCCCGGGACTAGCGGGATCGGGTTGTATGAGCAGTTCTTC.

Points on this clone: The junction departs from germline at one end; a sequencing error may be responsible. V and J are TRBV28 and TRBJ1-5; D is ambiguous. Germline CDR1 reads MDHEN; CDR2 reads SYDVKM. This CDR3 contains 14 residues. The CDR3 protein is CASSLRRINQPQHF. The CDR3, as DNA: TGTGCCAGCAGTTTACGACGGATTAATCAACCCCAGCATTTT.

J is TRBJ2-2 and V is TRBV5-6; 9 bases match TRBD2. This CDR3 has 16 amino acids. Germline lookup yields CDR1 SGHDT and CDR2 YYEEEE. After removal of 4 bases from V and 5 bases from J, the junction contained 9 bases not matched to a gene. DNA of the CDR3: TGTGCCAGCAGCCCTGTCAGTACTAGCGGGACCGGGGAGCTGTTTTTT. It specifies CASSPVSTSGTGELFF.

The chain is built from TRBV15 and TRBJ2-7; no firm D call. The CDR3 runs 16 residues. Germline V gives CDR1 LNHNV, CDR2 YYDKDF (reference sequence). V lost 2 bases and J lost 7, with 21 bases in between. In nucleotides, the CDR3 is TGTGCCACCAGCAGACCGAAAGGCCCCGGAGAGTGGGAGCAGTACTTC. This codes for CATSRPKGPGEWEQYF.

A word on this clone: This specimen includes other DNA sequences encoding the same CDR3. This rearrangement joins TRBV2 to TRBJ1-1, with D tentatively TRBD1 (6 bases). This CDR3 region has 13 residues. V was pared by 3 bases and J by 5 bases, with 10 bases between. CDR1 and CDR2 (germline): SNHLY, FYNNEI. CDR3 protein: CASSDGGRTEAFF. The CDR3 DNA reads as TGTGCCAGCAGTGATGGGGGGCGAACTGAAGCTTTCTTT.

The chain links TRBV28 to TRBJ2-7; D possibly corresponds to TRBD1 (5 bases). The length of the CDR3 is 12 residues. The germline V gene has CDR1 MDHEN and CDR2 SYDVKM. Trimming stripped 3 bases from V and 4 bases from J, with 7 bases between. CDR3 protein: CASSFSGYEQYF. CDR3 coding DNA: TGTGCCAGCAGTTTTTCAGGGTACGAGCAGTACTTC.

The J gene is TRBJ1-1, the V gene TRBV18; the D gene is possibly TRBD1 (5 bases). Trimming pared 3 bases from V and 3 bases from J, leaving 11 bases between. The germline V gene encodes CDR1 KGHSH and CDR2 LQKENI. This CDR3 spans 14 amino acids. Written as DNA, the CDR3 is TGTGCCAGCTCACCCCGAGGACATTACACTGAAGCTTTCTTT. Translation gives CASSPRGHYTEAFF.

The chain's CDR3 is CASRPGPESGELFF. For the CDR3, the DNA is TGTGCCAGCAGGCCGGGACCAGAGTCCGGGGAGCTGTTTTTT. The V and J genes are TRBV6-4 and TRBJ2-2; D possibly uses TRBD1 or TRBD2 (5 bases each). The germline V and J ends were trimmed by 6 bases and 6 bases, with 14 bases remaining between them. The CDR3 covers 14 residues. CDR1 is MRHNA, CDR2 SNTAGT, per germline.

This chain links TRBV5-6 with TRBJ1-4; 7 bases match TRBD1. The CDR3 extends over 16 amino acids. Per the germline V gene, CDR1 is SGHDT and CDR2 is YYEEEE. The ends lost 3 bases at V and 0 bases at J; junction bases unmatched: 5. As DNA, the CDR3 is TGTGCCAGCAGCTGCCGCGGACAGGCAACTAATGAAAAACTGTTTTTT. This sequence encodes CASSCRGQATNEKLFF.

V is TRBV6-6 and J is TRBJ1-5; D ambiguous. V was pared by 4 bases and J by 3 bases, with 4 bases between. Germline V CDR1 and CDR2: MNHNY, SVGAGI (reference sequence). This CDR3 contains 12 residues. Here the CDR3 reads CASSSTNQPQHF. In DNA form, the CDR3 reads TGTGCCAGCAGTTCCACCAATCAGCCCCAGCATTTT.

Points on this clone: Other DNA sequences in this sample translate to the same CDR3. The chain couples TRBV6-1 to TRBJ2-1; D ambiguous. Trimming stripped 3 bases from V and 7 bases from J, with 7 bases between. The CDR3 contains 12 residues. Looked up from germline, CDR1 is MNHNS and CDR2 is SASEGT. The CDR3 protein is CASSDPGNEQFF. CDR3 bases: TGTGCCAGCAGTGACCCCGGGAATGAGCAGTTCTTC.

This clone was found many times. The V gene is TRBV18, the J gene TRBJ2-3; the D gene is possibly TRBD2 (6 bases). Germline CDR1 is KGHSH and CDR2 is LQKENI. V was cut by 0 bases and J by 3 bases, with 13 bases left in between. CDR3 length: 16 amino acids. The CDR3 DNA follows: TGTGCCAGCTCACCACCAACTAGCCTCGGGACAGATACGCAGTATTTT. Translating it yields CASSPPTSLGTDTQYF.

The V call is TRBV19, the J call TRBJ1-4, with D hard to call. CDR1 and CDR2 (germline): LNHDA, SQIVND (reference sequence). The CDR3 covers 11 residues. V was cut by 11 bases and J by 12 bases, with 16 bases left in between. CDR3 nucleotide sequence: TGTGCCGTAACTGCAGGTCGAGAACTGTTTTTT. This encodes CAVTAGRELFF.

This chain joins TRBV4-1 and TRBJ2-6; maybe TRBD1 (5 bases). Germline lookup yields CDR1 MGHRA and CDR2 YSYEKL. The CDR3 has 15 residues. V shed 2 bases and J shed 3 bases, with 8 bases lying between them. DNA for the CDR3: TGCGCCAGCAGCCAAAGGGGTGGTGGGGCCAACGTCCTGACTTTC. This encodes CASSQRGGGANVLTF.

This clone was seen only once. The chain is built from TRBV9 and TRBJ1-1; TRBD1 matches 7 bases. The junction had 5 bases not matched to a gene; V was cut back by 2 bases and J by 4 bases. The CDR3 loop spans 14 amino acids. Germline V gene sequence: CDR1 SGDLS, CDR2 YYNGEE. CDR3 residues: CASSVSGGSTEAFF. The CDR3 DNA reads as TGTGCCAGCAGCGTGTCAGGGGGAAGCACTGAAGCTTTCTTT.

The chain's CDR3 is CASSMADNEQFF. The CDR3 nucleotides are TGTGCCAGTAGTATGGCCGACAATGAGCAGTTCTTC. This chain uses TRBV19 with TRBJ2-1; the D is unclear. Trimming shortened V by 3 bases and J by 5 bases, and 5 bases separated the two germline ends. The germline V gene encodes CDR1 LNHDA and CDR2 SQIVND (reference sequence). The length of the CDR3 is 12 residues.

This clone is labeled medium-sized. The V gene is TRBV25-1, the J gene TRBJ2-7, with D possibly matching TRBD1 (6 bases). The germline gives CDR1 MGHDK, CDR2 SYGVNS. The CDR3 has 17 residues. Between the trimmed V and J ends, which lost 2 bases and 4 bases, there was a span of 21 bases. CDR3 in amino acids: CASSETSGAGTRYEQYF. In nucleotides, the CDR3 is TGTGCCAGCAGTGAAACCTCTGGAGCCGGGACACGTTACGAGCAGTACTTC.

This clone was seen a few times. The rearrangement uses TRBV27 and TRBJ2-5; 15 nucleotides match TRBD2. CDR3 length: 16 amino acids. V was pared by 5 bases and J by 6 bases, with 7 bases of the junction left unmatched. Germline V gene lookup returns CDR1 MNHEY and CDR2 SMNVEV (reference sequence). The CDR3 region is CASSLGLAGGPKTQYF. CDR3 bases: TGTGCCAGCAGTCTTGGACTAGCGGGAGGGCCCAAGACCCAGTACTTC.